This TCR beta chain was recorded in a study of vaccination effects on CD4 cells after COVID-19. Sequencing followed a ViraFEST assay step that expanded antigen-specific CD4+ T cells with viral peptide pools. Culture proceeded for 10 days, and CD4+ T cells were then isolated. Their SARS-CoV-2 infection, verified by PCR, occurred between March and December 2020. Around 2.2 million PBMC per well received around 9.3 IU/ml IL-2 and 8 to 10 ug/ml peptides in culture. The negative control condition used HIV-1 Nef peptides. Half the medium was swapped for IL-2 medium on days 3 and 7. TCRdb keeps only in-frame clones here, not all; method: immunoSEQ multiplex PCR. The table records some 56,000 clones, roughly 77% of them present only once. The CDR3 consists of 14 residues. Per the germline V gene, CDR1 is SGHNT and CDR2 is YENEEA. Trimming at V came to 8 bases and at J to 2 bases, leaving 6 bases not matched to a gene.

A note on this clone: Antigen: not known.

This sequence was found in a human donor who had a prior SARS-CoV-2 infection. Sequenced here: CD4+ T cells from PBMCs cultured with HIV peptides, sampled before COVID-19 vaccination. Specified subset: HIV-1 Nef peptide pool negative control/reference culture. The gene calls are TRBV11-3 and TRBJ2-3; 8 bases are a match to TRBD2. DNA of the CDR3: TGTGCCAGCTGTCCGGGAGGGCCCACAGATACGCAGTATTTT. Amino acids: CASCPGGPTDTQYF.